This T cell receptor (beta chain) was identified in a study of shared clonotypes between healthy human individuals. Germline CDR1 is SGDLS and CDR2 is YYNGEE. V lost 1 base to trimming and J lost 2 bases, with 6 bases between them. This CDR3 has 14 amino acids. This clone was detected once. Its specificity is not known. This CDR3 is also generated by other DNA sequences in the sample. Healthy and HIV-negative, the adult donors had no recent acute infections or vaccinations. Overall study results and limits: Sampling included only blood; tissue repertoires likely differ.

Using immunoSEQ multiplex PCR, the repertoire was profiled, and TCRdb retains in-frame clones only, with some absent. This sample has around 1.4 million clones; approximately 98.5% occur once, and the top ten carry approximately 0.4%. This receptor was identified in a man aged 25 to 45 in good health. The chain uses TRBV9 and TRBJ2-2; no clear D. Sequencing used naive CD4+ T cells sorted from blood. Subset: CD45RA+ positively selected. The CDR3 nucleotides are TGTGCCAGCAGCGTAACCGGAAACACCGGGGAGCTGTTTTTT. This gives the protein CASSVTGNTGELFF.